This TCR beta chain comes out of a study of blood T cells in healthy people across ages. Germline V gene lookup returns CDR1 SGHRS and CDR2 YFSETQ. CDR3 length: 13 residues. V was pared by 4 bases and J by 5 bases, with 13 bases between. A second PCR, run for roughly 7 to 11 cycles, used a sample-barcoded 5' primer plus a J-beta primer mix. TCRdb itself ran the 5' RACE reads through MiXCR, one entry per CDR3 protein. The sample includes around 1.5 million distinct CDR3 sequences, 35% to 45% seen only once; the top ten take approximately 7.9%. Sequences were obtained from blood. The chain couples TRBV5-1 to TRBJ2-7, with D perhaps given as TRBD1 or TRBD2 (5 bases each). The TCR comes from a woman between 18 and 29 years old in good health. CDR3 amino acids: CASSIPGSNEQYF. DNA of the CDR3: TGCGCCAGCAGCATCCCAGGGAGCAACGAGCAGTACTTC. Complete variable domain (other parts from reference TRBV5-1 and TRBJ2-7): KAGVTQTPRYLIKTRGQQVTLSCSPISGHRSVSWYQQTPGQGLQFLFEYFSETQRNKGNFPGRFSGRQFSNSRSEMNVSTLELGDSALYLCASSIPGSNEQYFGPGTRLTVT.